These 24 T cell receptor beta chains came from one sample sequenced in a study of T cells in Graves' hyperthyroidism and ophthalmopathy. RNA transcripts yielded amplified TCR beta CDR3 regions. Initially, a first-round RT-PCR of the TCR CDR3 employed the HTBI primer set. TCRdb reprocessed the multiplex PCR reads via MiXCR and lists one record per CDR3 protein. This sample has roughly 740,000 distinct CDR3 sequences, with roughly 17% found just once. The sequenced sample consisted of blood. The receptors were sampled from a young man with Graves' hyperthyroidism.

This clonotype was seen repeatedly, ten times or more. The genes are TRBV2 and TRBJ2-7, with 9 bases that match TRBD1. Germline assignment: CDR1 SNHLY and CDR2 FYNNEI. V lost 5 bases and J lost 2; bases outside the gene matches: 7. This CDR3 has 15 amino acids. CDR3 amino acids: CASSWDRDPTYEQYF. The CDR3 coding sequence is TGTGCCAGCAGTTGGGACAGGGATCCCACCTACGAGCAGTACTTC.

This clonotype was counted between two and nine times. V gene TRBV20-1 combines with J gene TRBJ2-7, with a possible D match to TRBD1 (6 bases). Germline V gene data show CDR1 as DFQATT and CDR2 as SNEGSKA (reference sequence). The CDR3 runs 13 residues. V gave up 8 bases and J gave up 2 bases, with 16 bases separating them. The CDR3 nucleotides read TGCAGTACCCTAGACAGGCCTCCCTACGAGCAGTACTTC. Its protein product is CSTLDRPPYEQYF.

At least ten counts were recorded for this clonotype. The V gene is TRBV28, the J gene TRBJ2-1; 10 nucleotides align to TRBD2. The CDR3 runs to 16 residues. Per germline, CDR1 MDHEN and CDR2 SYDVKM. V was clipped by 5 bases and J by 0 bases; unmatched bases: 4. The CDR3 loop reads CASSVSGRSSYNEQFF. Here the CDR3 DNA reads TGTGCCAGCAGTGTTAGCGGGAGGTCCTCCTACAATGAGCAGTTCTTC.

The sample holds many counts of this clonotype. This sequence joins TRBV20-1 and TRBJ2-1, with 12 bases that match TRBD2. From germline, CDR1 is DFQATT and CDR2 SNEGSKA (reference sequence). The CDR3 runs 14 residues. V was clipped by 6 bases and J by 6 bases; unmatched bases: 6. The CDR3 protein is CSAPLAGGINEQFF. Here the CDR3 DNA reads TGCAGTGCGCCACTAGCGGGAGGTATCAATGAGCAGTTCTTC.

The table lists this clonotype with a few counts. The chain is built from TRBV3-1 and TRBJ2-2; TRBD2 might be the D (5 bases). Between the trimmed V and J ends, which lost 2 bases and 5 bases, there was a span of 15 bases. The CDR3 is made up of 16 amino acids. CDR1 is LGHDT, CDR2 YNNKEL, per germline (reference sequence). CDR3 nucleotides: TGTGCCAGCAGCCAATCTCCCCTAGCTAGAACCGGGGAGCTGTTTTTT. This gives the protein CASSQSPLARTGELFF.

The rearrangement links TRBV19 to TRBJ2-3; D gene ambiguous. This CDR3 has 15 amino acids. Trimming cost V 8 bases and J 2 bases, with 17 bases left between them. Germline CDR1 and CDR2: LNHDA and SQIVND (reference sequence). This CDR3 reads CASCRKSTSTDTQYF. The DNA for the CDR3 is TGTGCCAGTTGCCGTAAGAGTACCTCCACAGATACGCAGTATTTT.

At least ten counts were recorded for this clonotype. This chain links TRBV7-2 with TRBJ2-5; D remains ambiguous. CDR3 length: 15 residues. Germline V gene sequence: CDR1 SGHTA, CDR2 FQGNSA. V lost 2 bases and J 0 bases, leaving 10 bases between the germline ends. The CDR3 region has the DNA TGTGCCAGCAGCTTATACAGTACGTACCAAGAGACCCAGTACTTC. Translating it yields CASSLYSTYQETQYF.

This clonotype was seen more than once but under ten times. The rearrangement links TRBV20-1 to TRBJ2-7; 10 nucleotides match TRBD1. The V segment lost 3 bases and the J segment 7 bases; nucleotides outside the gene matches: 9. Germline CDR1 reads DFQATT; CDR2 reads SNEGSKA (reference sequence). The CDR3 runs to 14 residues. The CDR3 DNA sequence: TGCAGTGCTAGGGCCGGGACAGGGGCGAGGGAGCAGTACTTC. This encodes CSARAGTGAREQYF.

This sequence joins TRBV5-1 and TRBJ2-3; either TRBD1 or TRBD2 may fit D (5 bases each). Germline CDR1 is SGHRS and CDR2 is YFSETQ. V was clipped by 2 bases and J by 6 bases, with 16 bases between them. This CDR3 is built from 15 residues. In DNA form, the CDR3 reads TGCGCCAGCAGCTTCCGGGACGGCTATCAGGATACGCAGTATTTT. Translating gives CASSFRDGYQDTQYF.

In its sample, this clonotype was seen many times. The chain recombines TRBV2 with TRBJ2-7; 7 nucleotides match TRBD2. From germline, CDR1 is SNHLY and CDR2 FYNNEI. This CDR3 contains 14 residues. Trimming removed 3 bases from V and 7 bases from J; junction bases left unmatched: 9. The CDR3 region has the DNA TGTGCCAGCAGTGAGAGGCGGGAGTATGGGGAGCAGTACTTC. It yields the protein CASSERREYGEQYF.

A few counts support this clonotype. The chain employs TRBV11-2 and TRBJ2-2; 7 bases agree with TRBD1. Germline assignment: CDR1 SGHAT and CDR2 FQNNGV. The CDR3 is 16 residues long. After removal of 4 bases from V and 1 base from J, the junction contained 6 bases not matched to a gene. The CDR3 protein is CASSSQTGMNTGELFF. The CDR3 coding sequence is TGTGCCAGCAGCTCGCAGACAGGGATGAACACCGGGGAGCTGTTTTTT.

This clonotype was seen ten or more times. The rearrangement joins TRBV12-3 or TRBV12-4 to TRBJ2-1; D may be TRBD2 (6 bases). Trimming took 6 bases from V and 4 from J, leaving 16 bases between them. The length of the CDR3 is 15 residues. The CDR3 region is CASRGLIANYNEQFF. DNA of the CDR3: TGTGCCAGCAGGGGACTCATAGCAAATTACAATGAGCAGTTCTTC.

The table lists this clonotype with a few counts. This chain links TRBV20-1 with TRBJ1-5; TRBD1 aligns across 10 bases. Trimming took 3 bases from V and 7 from J; bases not matched to a gene: 6. Germline V gene lookup returns CDR1 DFQATT and CDR2 SNEGSKA (reference sequence). The CDR3 is 14 residues long. The CDR3 DNA reads as TGCAGTGCTAGTAATGACAGGGGGCGGCAGCCCCAGCATTTT. As protein: CSASNDRGRQPQHF.

This chain uses TRBV7-3 with TRBJ2-1; 9 bases are a match to TRBD2. Per the germline V gene, CDR1 is SGHTA and CDR2 is FQGTGA. J was trimmed by 5 bases and V by 4 bases; bases with no gene match: 9. This CDR3 comprises 16 residues. DNA of the CDR3: TGTGCCAGCAGCTCGGTCGGGACTAGCAGGAACAATGAGCAGTTCTTC. Translated: CASSSVGTSRNNEQFF.

This clonotype was seen many times. The chain has TRBV7-2 and TRBJ2-3; D unresolved. This CDR3 has 13 residues. V was clipped by 1 base and J by 7 bases, with 9 bases between them. The germline V gene encodes CDR1 SGHTA and CDR2 FQGNSA. CDR3 in amino acids: CASSLEYRHTQYF. CDR3 DNA: TGTGCCAGCAGCTTAGAGTACCGGCATACGCAGTATTTT.

This clonotype has a count of ten or more. This chain connects TRBV20-1 to TRBJ2-7, with 10 bases identical to TRBD2. Germline CDR1 is DFQATT and CDR2 is SNEGSKA (reference sequence). The CDR3 sequence is 15 residues long. Unmatched junction bases numbered 8, after V lost 0 bases and J lost 6 bases. This CDR3 is CSARDLLAGVSEQYF. The CDR3 DNA reads as TGCAGTGCTAGAGACCTTCTAGCGGGAGTCAGCGAGCAGTACTTC.

For this clonotype: This may be a read error: a much more frequent sequence differs by one nucleotide. The chain recombines TRBV18 with TRBJ2-5; D unclear. The DNA end lines up better with TRBJ2-1; the J call may be wrong. Looked up from germline, CDR1 is KGHSH and CDR2 is LQKENI. The CDR3 is 12 amino acids. The CDR3 reads CASSPPTQTQFF. DNA of the CDR3: TGTGCCAGCTCACCACCAACTCAGACCCAGTTCTTC.

This clonotype was recorded at least ten times. This chain connects TRBV30 to TRBJ2-1; D is possibly TRBD1 (5 bases). Trimming shortened V by 3 bases and J by 8 bases, and 14 bases separated the two germline ends. CDR1 is GTSNPN, CDR2 SVGIG, per germline (reference sequence). The CDR3 is made up of 13 amino acids. Here the CDR3 reads CAWSLIQGHEQFF. CDR3 DNA: TGTGCCTGGAGCCTAATTCAGGGCCATGAGCAGTTCTTC. The whole variable domain, remainder taken from reference TRBV30 and TRBJ2-1, is SQTIHQWPATLVQPVGSPLSLECTVEGTSNPNLYWYRQAAGRGLQLLFYSVGIGQISSEVPQNLSASRPQDRQFILSSKKLLLSDSGFYLCAWSLIQGHEQFFGPGTRLTVL.

This clonotype appeared many times. The V and J genes are TRBV7-9 and TRBJ2-1, with D perhaps being TRBD1 or TRBD2 (7 bases each). This CDR3 spans 15 amino acids. V was shortened by 5 bases and J by 0 bases, with 11 bases between the two germline ends. Germline CDR1 reads SEHNR; CDR2 reads FQNEAQ (reference sequence). The CDR3: CASSQGGDSYNEQFF. CDR3 coding DNA: TGTGCCAGCAGCCAGGGGGGGGACTCCTACAATGAGCAGTTCTTC. Based on the CDR3 plus reference TRBV7-9 and TRBJ2-1, the full variable domain is DTGVSQNPRHKITKRGQNVTFRCDPISEHNRLYWYRQTLGQGPEFLTYFQNEAQLEKSRLLSDRFSAERPKGSFSTLEIQRTEQGDSAMYLCASSQGGDSYNEQFFGPGTRLTVL.

The V call is TRBV4-2, the J call TRBJ2-3; 10 bases map to TRBD2. J lost 0 bases, V lost 0 bases, and 9 bases had no gene match. Germline-derived CDR1 and CDR2 are LGHNA and YNFKEQ. The CDR3 is 19 amino acids. In DNA, the CDR3 is TGTGCCAGCAGCCAAGATTGGGCTAGCGGGAGTCCGAGCACAGATACGCAGTATTTT. This codes for CASSQDWASGSPSTDTQYF.

This clonotype was counted at least ten times. The genes are TRBV28 and TRBJ2-7; D is uncertain. Trimming shortened V by 5 bases and J by 4 bases, and 9 bases separated the two germline ends. From germline, CDR1 is MDHEN and CDR2 SYDVKM. This CDR3 is built from 12 residues. Written as DNA, the CDR3 is TGTGCCAGCAGTCCCGACTCATACGAGCAGTACTTC. As protein: CASSPDSYEQYF. Variable domain in full (rest from reference TRBV28 and TRBJ2-7): DVKVTQSSRYLVKRTGEKVFLECVQDMDHENMFWYRQDPGLGLRLIYFSYDVKMKEKGDIPEGYSVSREKKERFSLILESASTNQTSMYLCASSPDSYEQYFGPGTRLTVT.

This clonotype has at least ten counts. The CDR3 loop reads CASSQDGGTGANVLTF. The CDR3 DNA follows: TGCGCCAGCAGCCAAGATGGGGGGACTGGGGCCAACGTCCTGACTTTC. The genes are TRBV4-3 and TRBJ2-6; a weak D match, TRBD2 (6 bases). From germline, CDR1 is LGHNA and CDR2 YSLEER. The CDR3 length is 16 residues. Trimming removed 0 bases at V and 2 bases at J, with 8 bases between.

This clonotype has only a few counts. The chain employs TRBV12-3 or TRBV12-4 and TRBJ2-1; TRBD2 might be the D (6 bases). The V gene lost 6 bases and the J gene lost 15 bases, with 15 bases spanning the gap. The CDR3 is 11 residues long. The CDR3: CASSRGLLVFF. The CDR3 DNA reads TGTGCCAGCAGCCGGGGACTCCTGGTGTTCTTC.

CDR3 DNA sequence: TGTGCCAGCAGCCAGGACCTGACAGTTATCTCCGGCGAGCAGTACTTC. Translated: CASSQDLTVISGEQYF. The chain carries TRBV4-2 and TRBJ2-7; TRBD1 might be the D (5 bases). V lost 3 bases, J lost 6 bases, and 21 bases lay in between. This CDR3 spans 16 amino acids. Germline lookup yields CDR1 LGHNA and CDR2 YNFKEQ.